Following are 29 T cell receptor beta chains from one sample sequenced in a study of beta chain features in type 1 diabetes. Expressed TCRB transcripts were sequenced after all isolated RNA was converted to cDNA. The repertoire was sequenced with immunoSEQ multiplex PCR; TCRdb's copy has only in-frame clones and lacks some. The sample carries under 800,000 clones, around a sixth recorded once. Sequenced sample: naive CD4+ T cells from blood. The receptors were sampled from a man between 18 and 35 years old in good health.

The J gene is TRBJ2-7, the V gene TRBV6-6; 7 nucleotides match TRBD2. The CDR3 contains 15 residues. Germline-derived CDR1 and CDR2 are MNHNY and SVGAGI (reference sequence). V lost 8 bases and J lost 2; bases outside the gene matches: 12. The CDR3: CASLGTGGPPYEQYF. The CDR3 nucleotides are TGTGCCAGCCTGGGAACGGGGGGACCCCCCTACGAGCAGTACTTC.

V and J are TRBV7-2 and TRBJ1-5; 9 positions agree with TRBD1. Germline CDR1 SGHTA, CDR2 FQGNSA. The junction had 5 bases not matched to a gene; V was cut back by 3 bases and J by 2 bases. The CDR3 runs 16 residues. The CDR3: CASSFTGGGGNQPQHF. In DNA, the CDR3 is TGTGCCAGCAGCTTTACAGGGGGCGGAGGCAATCAGCCCCAGCATTTT.

This clone was counted only a few times. The CDR3 DNA follows: TGTGCCAGCAGCTTAGTGTCTAGCGGCTACGAGCAGTACTTC. Protein sequence: CASSLVSSGYEQYF. The gene calls are TRBV7-2 and TRBJ2-7; 7 bases align to TRBD2. Germline V CDR1 and CDR2: SGHTA, FQGNSA. The CDR3 is 14 amino acids. V lost 1 base, J lost 3 bases, and 3 bases stayed unmatched.

This sequence joins TRBV28 and TRBJ1-5; the D gene is possibly TRBD1 (6 bases). CDR1 MDHEN and CDR2 SYDVKM come from the germline V gene. V lost 2 bases and J 2 bases, leaving 16 bases between the germline ends. The CDR3 runs 17 residues. Written as DNA, the CDR3 is TGTGCCAGCAGTTTACGGCGGACAGTGGTCGGCAATCAGCCCCAGCATTTT. Translation: CASSLRRTVVGNQPQHF. Full variable domain (remainder filled in from reference TRBV28 and TRBJ1-5): DVKVTQSSRYLVKRTGEKVFLECVQDMDHENMFWYRQDPGLGLRLIYFSYDVKMKEKGDIPEGYSVSREKKERFSLILESASTNQTSMYLCASSLRRTVVGNQPQHFGDGTRLSIL.

The chain's CDR3 is CSNRDEQETQYF. The DNA of the CDR3 is TGCAGCAACCGGGATGAACAAGAGACCCAGTACTTC. The J gene is TRBJ2-5, the V gene TRBV29-1, with a tentative D call TRBD2 (5 bases). The CDR3 spans 12 residues. The V and J ends lost 8 bases and 2 bases respectively, with 12 bases between them. Germline assignment: CDR1 SQVTM and CDR2 ANQGSEA. The full variable domain, completed using reference TRBV29-1 and TRBJ2-5, is SAVISQKPSRDICQRGTSLTIQCQVDSQVTMMFWYRQQPGQSLTLIATANQGSEATYESGFVIDKFPISRPNLTFSTLTVSNMSPEDSSIYLCSNRDEQETQYFGPGTRLLVL.

The V and J genes are TRBV4-1 and TRBJ2-6, with D uncertain. Germline CDR1 reads MGHRA; CDR2 reads YSYEKL. The germline V and J ends were trimmed by 4 bases and 4 bases, with 11 bases remaining between them. CDR3 length: 15 amino acids. The CDR3 loop is CASSPPSLGANVLTF. The CDR3 DNA is TGCGCCAGCAGCCCCCCATCTTTGGGGGCCAACGTCCTGACTTTC.

This clone was seen only a few times. V usage is TRBV21-1 and J usage is TRBJ2-7; TRBD1 is the table's D call, not checked against the DNA. TRBV21-1 is a listed pseudogene. The CDR3 extends over 18 amino acids. The CDR3 here is CASSKVGSLTGTSYEQYF. The DNA for the CDR3 is TGTGCCAGCAGCAAAGTTGGGTCGTTAACAGGGACCTCCTACGAGCAGTACTTC.

V usage is TRBV28 and J usage is TRBJ2-7; D possibly corresponds to TRBD1 (5 bases). Germline V lookup: CDR1 MDHEN, CDR2 SYDVKM. The V and J ends lost 8 bases and 2 bases respectively, with 13 bases between them. This CDR3 is 13 amino acids long. This CDR3 is CASGAGAPYEQYF. Written as DNA, the CDR3 is TGTGCCAGCGGGGCAGGTGCCCCCTACGAGCAGTACTTC.

The chain is built from TRBV10-3 and TRBJ1-2, with 9 bases matching TRBD1. The CDR3 length is 14 residues. J lost 3 bases, V lost 7 bases, and 6 bases had no gene match. Germline V lookup: CDR1 ENHRY, CDR2 SYGVKD. CDR3: CAINTRTGDYGYTF. As DNA, the CDR3 is TGTGCCATCAACACAAGGACAGGGGACTATGGCTACACCTTC.

This clone was counted between two and nine times. CDR3 sequence (DNA): TGTGCCAGCAGCTCCGATCCTCCGAACACCGGGGAGCTGTTTTTT. Its translation: CASSSDPPNTGELFF. The rearrangement links TRBV7-3 to TRBJ2-2; D not resolved. V lost 4 bases and J lost 0, with 9 bases in between. The CDR3 loop spans 15 amino acids. CDR1 and CDR2 (germline): SGHTA, FQGTGA.

V and J are TRBV27 and TRBJ2-7; D unclear. Deletions cut 5 bases from V and 1 base from J, with 12 bases between. The CDR3 spans 14 residues. Germline loops: CDR1 MNHEY, CDR2 SMNVEV (reference sequence). CDR3 nucleotide sequence: TGTGCCAGCAGTCTATATAGGGCTTCCTACGAGCAGTACTTC. Its protein is CASSLYRASYEQYF.

This clone was detected only a few times. The genes are TRBV29-1 and TRBJ2-5; 8 bases map to TRBD1. The end of the DNA aligns better with TRBJ2-7, so the J call may be wrong. The CDR3 runs to 14 residues. The V gene's germline CDR1 is SQVTM and CDR2 ANQGSEA. The CDR3 nucleotides are TGCAGCGTTGGCCGCCGGGGACAGGCCTACGAGCAGTACTTC. This gives the protein CSVGRRGQAYEQYF.

The chain recombines TRBV6-1 with TRBJ2-5, with 8 bases that match TRBD1. CDR1 is MNHNS and CDR2 is SASEGT in the germline V gene. V trimming: 6 bases; J trimming: 5 bases; junction bases outside the gene matches: 5. The CDR3 sequence is 13 residues long. The CDR3 reads CASSGQGRETQYF. The CDR3 bases are TGTGCCAGCAGCGGACAGGGCCGGGAGACCCAGTACTTC.

This clone came up a few times. J is TRBJ2-1 and V is TRBV2, with D maybe TRBD2 (6 bases). The V end was cut by 4 bases, the J end by 3 bases, with 13 bases between. CDR3 length: 15 residues. Germline loops: CDR1 SNHLY, CDR2 FYNNEI. DNA for the CDR3: TGTGCCAGCAGTGGGGTACTAGCATACTACAATGAGCAGTTCTTC. This translates into CASSGVLAYYNEQFF.

The genes are TRBV9 and TRBJ1-4, with D possibly matching TRBD1 (6 bases). Between the trimmed V and J ends, which lost 0 bases and 13 bases, there was a span of 16 bases. CDR3 size: 14 residues. Germline lookup yields CDR1 SGDLS and CDR2 YYNGEE. CDR3: CASSVEGEGVGLFF. In DNA form, the CDR3 reads TGTGCCAGCAGCGTAGAAGGAGAGGGGGTTGGACTGTTTTTT.

The genes are TRBV15 and TRBJ2-7; 8 positions match TRBD1. V was clipped by 5 bases and J by 0 bases; unmatched bases: 6. CDR3 size: 15 residues. Looked up from germline, CDR1 is LNHNV and CDR2 is YYDKDF (reference sequence). CDR3 residues: CATSPRGLSSYEQYF. CDR3 DNA sequence: TGTGCCACCAGCCCCAGGGGGCTGAGCTCCTACGAGCAGTACTTC. The entire variable domain, with the rest obtained from reference TRBV15 and TRBJ2-7, is as follows: DAMVIQNPRYQVTQFGKPVTLSCSQTLNHNVMYWYQQKSSQAPKLLFHYYDKDFNNEADTPDNFQSRRPNTSFCFLDIRSPGLGDTAMYLCATSPRGLSSYEQYFGPGTRLTVT.

The rearrangement links TRBV5-4 to TRBJ2-7, with D tentatively TRBD1 or TRBD2 (5 bases each). CDR3 size: 15 residues. CDR1 is SGHNT and CDR2 is YYREEE in the germline V gene (reference sequence). The germline V and J ends were trimmed by 2 bases and 0 bases, with 12 bases remaining between them. This CDR3 is CASSFPGAGSYEQYF. The DNA for the CDR3 is TGTGCCAGCAGCTTCCCCGGGGCAGGCTCCTACGAGCAGTACTTC.

This rearrangement joins TRBV7-2 to TRBJ1-3; D gene unclear. Between the trimmed V and J ends, which lost 5 bases and 3 bases, there was a span of 14 bases. This CDR3 contains 15 residues. CDR1 SGHTA and CDR2 FQGNSA come from the germline V gene. For the CDR3, the DNA is TGTGCCAGCAGCCATCGGGGTGTAGTTGGAAACACCATATATTTT. Residues: CASSHRGVVGNTIYF.

The rearrangement uses TRBV9 and TRBJ1-1; TRBD1 aligns across 9 bases. Germline V CDR1 and CDR2: SGDLS, YYNGEE. Trimming took 4 bases from V and 4 from J; bases not matched to a gene: 8. CDR3 length: 15 residues. The CDR3 bases are TGTGCCAGCAGCTCGGGGACAGGGTTTATCACTGAAGCTTTCTTT. It codes for CASSSGTGFITEAFF.

This clone occurred a few times. Other nucleotide sequences in the sample specify the same CDR3. This sequence joins TRBV5-1 and TRBJ2-7; D uncertain. CDR3 size: 15 residues. Trimming pared 0 bases from V and 0 bases from J, leaving 10 bases between. Germline loops: CDR1 SGHRS, CDR2 YFSETQ. The CDR3: CASSLDGVSSYEQYF. CDR3 nucleotides: TGCGCCAGCAGCTTGGATGGGGTCAGCTCCTACGAGCAGTACTTC.

The V call is TRBV11-2, the J call TRBJ1-1, with TRBD1 matching over 10 bases. The CDR3 length is 13 residues. Trimming cost V 4 bases and J 9 bases; bases outside gene matches: 5. CDR1 SGHAT and CDR2 FQNNGV come from the germline V gene. In DNA, the CDR3 is TGTGCCAGCAGCTCGGGACAGGGGATAAAAGCTTTCTTT. Translation gives CASSSGQGIKAFF.

The chain links TRBV7-9 to TRBJ1-2; 12 bases agree with TRBD1. The junction had 12 bases not matched to a gene; V was cut back by 3 bases and J by 7 bases. Germline loops: CDR1 SEHNR, CDR2 FQNEAQ (reference sequence). The CDR3 covers 17 residues. CDR3 sequence reads: CASSFVGQGASGGGYTF. For the CDR3, the DNA is TGTGCCAGCAGCTTTGTGGGACAGGGGGCGTCTGGTGGTGGCTACACCTTC.

This clone was counted a few times. V usage is TRBV7-3 and J usage is TRBJ2-1; TRBD2 matches at 8 bases. Germline-derived CDR1 and CDR2 are SGHTA and FQGTGA. V lost 5 bases, J lost 6 bases, and 9 bases stayed unmatched. This CDR3 has 15 residues. CDR3 DNA sequence: TGTGCCAGCAGCGTTAGCGGGAAGAGGAGCAATGAGCAGTTCTTC. This translates into CASSVSGKRSNEQFF.

V usage is TRBV7-3 and J usage is TRBJ2-1; weak D call: TRBD2 (6 bases). The CDR3 covers 15 residues. Germline V gene lookup returns CDR1 SGHTA and CDR2 FQGTGA. Trimming took 5 bases from V and 6 from J, leaving 17 bases between them. CDR3 sequence: CASSPPGGHCNEQFF. CDR3 DNA: TGTGCCAGCAGCCCTCCCGGGGGTCACTGCAATGAGCAGTTCTTC. The entire variable domain, with the rest obtained from reference TRBV7-3 and TRBJ2-1, is as follows: GAGVSQTPSNKVTEKGKYVELRCDPISGHTALYWYRQSLGQGPEFLIYFQGTGAADDSGLPNDRFFAVRPEGSVSTLKIQRTERGDSAVYLCASSPPGGHCNEQFFGPGTRLTVL.

The chain carries TRBV12-5 and TRBJ1-1, with unresolved D. CDR1 and CDR2 (germline): LGHNT, FRNRAP. The CDR3 is made up of 16 amino acids. V was trimmed by 5 bases and J by 0 bases, leaving 16 bases between them. The CDR3 region has the DNA TGTGCTAGTGGTAGGACCTCGACGGCCATGAACACTGAAGCTTTCTTT. Its protein product is CASGRTSTAMNTEAFF. Supplemented by reference TRBV12-5 and TRBJ1-1, the full variable domain reads DARVTQTPRHKVTEMGQEVTMRCQPILGHNTVFWYRQTMMQGLELLAYFRNRAPLDDSGMPKDRFSAEMPDATLATLKIQPSEPRDSAVYFCASGRTSTAMNTEAFFGQGTRLTVV.

This clone appeared a few times. J is TRBJ2-5 and V is TRBV29-1, with 10 bases aligning to TRBD2. In germline, CDR1 is SQVTM, CDR2 ANQGSEA. The CDR3 totals 14 residues. V dropped 2 bases and J dropped 4; count of bases not matched to a gene: 4. The DNA of the CDR3 is TGCAGCGTTGAAAAGCGGGAGGGCCGAGAGACCCAGTACTTC. As protein: CSVEKREGRETQYF.

This clone occurred a few times. The chain links TRBV4-3 to TRBJ2-3; D uncertain. This CDR3 is 14 amino acids long. V lost 1 base, J lost 6 bases, and 11 bases lay in between. Germline V lookup: CDR1 LGHNA, CDR2 YSLEER. The CDR3 is CASSQGRSPDTQYF. CDR3 nucleotide sequence: TGCGCCAGCAGCCAAGGCCGTAGTCCTGATACGCAGTATTTT.

Only a few counts were recorded for this clone. V and J are TRBV7-2 and TRBJ2-2; 8 nucleotides align to TRBD2. This CDR3 has 17 residues. The trim removed 5 bases at V and 6 bases at J, leaving 14 bases unmatched. Germline CDR1 SGHTA, CDR2 FQGNSA. CDR3 amino acids: CASSPPGLGHMAGELFF. DNA for the CDR3: TGTGCCAGCAGCCCACCGGGACTAGGACATATGGCCGGGGAGCTGTTTTTT.

This clone was observed a few times. Other DNA variants within this sample encode the same CDR3. This chain links TRBV10-3 with TRBJ2-5; unclear D gene. The CDR3 is made up of 12 amino acids. The germline V gene has CDR1 ENHRY and CDR2 SYGVKD. Trimming pared 0 bases from V and 5 bases from J, leaving 4 bases between. In DNA, the CDR3 is TGTGCCATCAGTGAGTCAGGGGAGACCCAGTACTTC. This gives the protein CAISESGETQYF.